The next 17 T cell receptor beta chains were all read from a single sample in a study of shared clonotypes between healthy human individuals. The repertoire was sequenced with immunoSEQ multiplex PCR; TCRdb's copy has only in-frame clones and lacks some. Of about 560,000 clones listed, around three quarters are singletons. Sequencing was done on a sample of PBMCs. The receptors derive from a woman in her forties in good health. Some clones in this sample may be carry-over from other donors' samples.

The CDR3: CASSVRKVYEQYF. The CDR3 DNA sequence: TGTGCCAGCAGTGTCAGGAAAGTCTACGAGCAGTACTTC. The chain is built from TRBV2 and TRBJ2-7; D gene uncertain. The CDR3 has 13 amino acids. The germline V gene encodes CDR1 SNHLY and CDR2 FYNNEI. The V end lost 4 bases, the J end lost 3 bases, and 10 bases lay between the germline ends.

The V call is TRBV5-1, the J call TRBJ2-2, with TRBD2 matching over 11 bases. This CDR3 region has 17 residues. Looked up from germline, CDR1 is SGHRS and CDR2 is YFSETQ. V dropped 0 bases and J dropped 2; count of bases not matched to a gene: 3. The CDR3: CASSLAGLAANTGELFF. The CDR3 nucleotides read TGCGCCAGCAGCTTGGCGGGACTAGCGGCTAACACCGGGGAGCTGTTTTTT.

CDR3 sequence reads: CSVVYEATDTQYF. In DNA, the CDR3 is TGCAGCGTTGTTTACGAAGCGACAGATACGCAGTATTTT. This sequence joins TRBV29-1 and TRBJ2-3, with D unclear. CDR1 SQVTM and CDR2 ANQGSEA come from the germline V gene. This CDR3 spans 13 amino acids. V shed 4 bases and J shed 3 bases, with 11 bases lying between them.

The rearrangement uses TRBV18 and TRBJ1-3; D is ambiguous. Per germline, CDR1 KGHSH and CDR2 LQKENI. The CDR3 consists of 16 residues. V dropped 3 bases and J dropped 0 bases, with 12 bases sitting between them. CDR3 in amino acids: CASSPRQASSGNTIYF. The CDR3 region has the DNA TGTGCCAGCTCACCGCGGCAGGCCAGCTCTGGAAACACCATATATTTT. Full variable domain (missing parts from reference TRBV18 and TRBJ1-3): NAGVMQNPRHLVRRRGQEARLRCSPMKGHSHVYWYRQLPEEGLKFMVYLQKENIIDESGMPKERFSAEFPKEGPSILRIQQVVRGDSAAYFCASSPRQASSGNTIYFGEGSWLTVV.

A few counts support this clone. The CDR3 sequence is CASSSGLGSSIQYF. The CDR3 DNA sequence: TGTGCCAGCAGCTCCGGACTAGGAAGTAGCATTCAGTACTTC. V gene TRBV7-6 combines with J gene TRBJ2-4, with 7 positions matching TRBD2. CDR3 length: 14 residues. V dropped 4 bases and J dropped 9; count of bases not matched to a gene: 9. Per germline, CDR1 SGHVS and CDR2 FNYEAQ.

This chain connects TRBV6-5 to TRBJ2-5; 10 nucleotides align to TRBD1. Matching the DNA end better, TRBJ2-7 makes the J call doubtful. The germline V gene has CDR1 MNHEY and CDR2 SVGAGI. This CDR3 has 14 amino acids. The CDR3 DNA sequence: TGTGCCAGCAGTCGACAGGGGGCGTTCTACGAGCAGTACTTC. Encoded protein: CASSRQGAFYEQYF.

The chain has TRBV9 and TRBJ1-3; maybe TRBD1 (6 bases). The germline gives CDR1 SGDLS, CDR2 YYNGEE. The CDR3 has 17 residues. V dropped 0 bases and J dropped 1 base, with 14 bases sitting between them. CDR3 sequence: CASSVGVRGFSGNTIYF. The CDR3 DNA sequence: TGTGCCAGCAGCGTAGGTGTCAGGGGTTTTTCTGGAAACACCATATATTTT.

This clone was recorded only once. The chain joins TRBV27 to TRBJ2-7, with D hard to call. The germline V gene encodes CDR1 MNHEY and CDR2 SMNVEV (reference sequence). Trimming pared 6 bases from V and 7 bases from J, leaving 13 bases between. This CDR3 has 12 residues. In DNA, the CDR3 is TGTGCCAGCAGCCCCCACCTTAGGGAGCAGTACTTC. Its protein product is CASSPHLREQYF.

On this clone: This may arise from a read error, as a much more abundant clone is one base away. The rearrangement joins TRBV4-3 to TRBJ1-3, with 8 bases that match TRBD1. The CDR3 totals 16 residues. CDR1 and CDR2 from the germline V gene are LGHNA and YSLEER. CDR3 loop: CAGSQAPTGVDNTIYF. CDR3 DNA sequence: TGCGCCGGCAGCCAAGCACCGACAGGGGTTGATAACACCATATATTTT.

This chain uses TRBV5-4 with TRBJ1-1; maybe TRBD1 (5 bases). Germline assignment: CDR1 SGHNT and CDR2 YYREEE (reference sequence). V lost 4 bases and J 5 bases, leaving 12 bases between the germline ends. There are 13 residues in the CDR3. CDR3 in amino acids: CASSTYRWTEAFF. CDR3 bases: TGTGCCAGCAGCACATACAGGTGGACTGAAGCTTTCTTT.

The chain is built from TRBV4-3 and TRBJ2-3, with 7 bases aligning to TRBD2. The V and J ends lost 0 bases and 1 base, in that order; junction bases with no gene match: 16. This CDR3 comprises 20 residues. Germline V gene lookup returns CDR1 LGHNA and CDR2 YSLEER. The CDR3 DNA sequence: TGCGCCAGCAGCCAAGAACTTAGGGAGGGGTCCTACTTACGCACAGATACGCAGTATTTT. Amino acid sequence: CASSQELREGSYLRTDTQYF.

The J gene is TRBJ2-2, the V gene TRBV7-6, with D perhaps assigned TRBD1 or TRBD2 (5 bases each). From germline, CDR1 is SGHVS and CDR2 FNYEAQ. The CDR3 sequence is 17 residues long. V was cut by 6 bases and J by 6 bases, with 23 bases left in between. CDR3 nucleotides: TGTGCCAGCAGAAACCCTCACAGAGGGGTGGTAGCCGGGGAGCTGTTTTTT. Amino acid sequence: CASRNPHRGVVAGELFF.

This chain connects TRBV28 to TRBJ2-5, with 12 positions matching TRBD1. The trim removed 5 bases at V and 3 bases at J, leaving 7 bases unmatched. CDR3 length equals 16 residues. CDR1 and CDR2 (germline): MDHEN, SYDVKM. CDR3 sequence reads: CASSPWGQGAEETQYF. The CDR3 nucleotides read TGTGCCAGCAGTCCCTGGGGACAGGGGGCGGAAGAGACCCAGTACTTC.

The chain employs TRBV10-3 and TRBJ1-2; D remains ambiguous. The CDR3 spans 12 residues. CDR1 ENHRY and CDR2 SYGVKD come from the germline V gene. The V gene lost 2 bases and the J gene lost 6 bases, with 7 bases spanning the gap. The CDR3 coding sequence is TGTGCCATCAGTGAGGGTGGGGATGGCTACACCTTC. Its protein is CAISEGGDGYTF.

The chain combines TRBV19 with TRBJ1-3, with D unresolved. V was pared by 2 bases and J by 4 bases, with 9 bases between. Per the germline V gene, CDR1 is LNHDA and CDR2 is SQIVND (reference sequence). The CDR3 has 14 residues. CDR3 DNA: TGTGCCAGTAGTATACCCGGGAAAGGAAACACCATATATTTT. It encodes CASSIPGKGNTIYF.

This chain connects TRBV11-2 to TRBJ2-7, with 12 bases identical to TRBD2. With V trimmed by 5 bases and J by 0 bases, 8 bases remained unmatched. Germline V gene sequence: CDR1 SGHAT, CDR2 FQNNGV. The CDR3 totals 17 residues. The CDR3 nucleotides are TGTGCCAGCAGCCAAGGGACTAGCGGGTTCAGCTCCTACGAGCAGTACTTC. Protein: CASSQGTSGFSSYEQYF.

The chain is built from TRBV30 and TRBJ2-6; D remains unclear. Per the germline V gene, CDR1 is GTSNPN and CDR2 is SVGIG (reference sequence). Trimming cost V 2 bases and J 0 bases, with 14 bases left between them. The CDR3 has 17 amino acids. The CDR3 reads CAWSTDRHSSGANVLTF. The CDR3 coding sequence is TGTGCCTGGAGTACGGACCGGCATTCCTCTGGGGCCAACGTCCTGACTTTC.